This T cell receptor beta chain was sequenced during a study of blood T cell repertoires in COVID-19. Germline loops: CDR1 LNHDA, CDR2 SQIVND (reference sequence). V lost 6 bases to trimming and J lost 7 bases, with 19 bases between them. CDR3 length: 15 residues. Profiling relied on immunoSEQ multiplex PCR, and the TCRdb table lists in-frame clones only, not all of them. Of some 180,000 clones in the sample, 70% to 85% were seen once. The chain combines TRBV19 with TRBJ2-1, with a tentative D call TRBD2 (6 bases). This receptor was identified in a woman aged 70-85 years in a cohort exposed to, infected with or recovered from COVID-19 (not recorded which). Sequencing was performed on PBMCs or T cells enriched from blood (not recorded which). The CDR3, as DNA: TGTGCCAGTAGCTCCCCCTGGGGGGAGGAAAATGAGCAGTTCTTC. Its translation is CASSSPWGEENEQFF.